This TCR beta chain was sequenced for a study of post-analysis software for immune sequencing data. The CDR3 extends over 14 amino acids. V was pared by 1 base and J by 7 bases, with 8 bases between. CDR1 and CDR2 (germline): LGHDT, YNNKEL (reference sequence). With regard to this clonotype: Its antigen is currently unknown.

Study-level findings and limits: Included in a set of 5 or 6 TRBV segments more frequent in patients than controls were TRBV5-6, TRBV5-1 and TRBV20-1.

The library was made from cDNA and included unique molecular identifiers. TCRdb re-called the PCR reads with MiXCR, one entry per CDR3 protein. The top ten hold roughly 1.6% of the sample, which has 170,000 or so distinct CDR3 sequences, around 30% seen once. Sequenced: blood. The TCR comes from a girl between 5 and 17 years old with multiple sclerosis. The rearrangement links TRBV3-1 to TRBJ1-6, with D perhaps matching TRBD1 (5 bases). DNA of the CDR3: TGTGCCAGCAGCCAAGTCCGGGGGAATTCACCCCTCCACTTT. Translated: CASSQVRGNSPLHF.